The 18 T cell receptor beta chains given below trace back to one sample, sequenced in a study of T cell repertoires in cytomegalovirus infection. From the reads, TCRdb called clonotypes with MiXCR, one entry per CDR3 protein. The repertoire holds a few hundred thousand distinct CDR3 sequences, with roughly 10% as singletons. The sequencing input was PBMCs. The receptors come from a human donor in good health (CMV status not recorded). Some clones in this sample may be carry-over from other donors' samples.

In its sample, this clonotype was seen many times. The chain links TRBV5-6 to TRBJ2-7; D possibly corresponds to TRBD2 (5 bases). The germline CDR1 and CDR2 sequences are SGHDT and YYEEEE. This CDR3 has 14 amino acids. V lost 4 bases and J 3 bases, leaving 14 bases between the germline ends. The CDR3 reads CASSTERTVYEQYF. DNA of the CDR3: TGTGCCAGCAGCACCGAGCGGACCGTCTACGAGCAGTACTTC.

V and J are TRBV7-2 and TRBJ2-7; the D gene is possibly TRBD2 (6 bases). This CDR3 contains 15 residues. V was shortened by 5 bases and J by 4 bases, with 18 bases between the two germline ends. The germline gives CDR1 SGHTA, CDR2 FQGNSA. The DNA of the CDR3 is TGTGCCAGCAGCCCGGTAGCGGATGGGCGATACGAGCAGTACTTC. It encodes CASSPVADGRYEQYF.

The table lists this clonotype with many counts. V usage is TRBV6-2 or TRBV6-3 and J usage is TRBJ2-7; D unresolved. The germline CDR1 and CDR2 sequences are MNHEY and SVGEGT. V shed 8 bases and J shed 0 bases, with 8 bases lying between them. The CDR3 is made up of 12 amino acids. The CDR3 coding sequence is TGTGCCAGCGGGCTGAGCTCCTACGAGCAGTACTTC. Translation gives CASGLSSYEQYF.

This clonotype came up a few times. The CDR3 sequence: CASSHSTIAYEQYF. As DNA, the CDR3 is TGTGCCAGCAGCCATTCGACTATAGCCTACGAGCAGTACTTC. The V gene is TRBV5-4, the J gene TRBJ2-7; D possibly corresponds to TRBD2 (5 bases). CDR3 length: 14 amino acids. Germline assignment: CDR1 SGHNT and CDR2 YYREEE (reference sequence). V lost 4 bases to trimming and J lost 2 bases, with 13 bases between them.

This clonotype was seen many times. DNA of the CDR3: TGCAGTGCCCTGCTAGCGCGGCCTAGCACAGATACGCAGTATTTT. Its translation: CSALLARPSTDTQYF. This chain links TRBV20-1 with TRBJ2-3, with D perhaps matching TRBD2 (6 bases). CDR1 DFQATT and CDR2 SNEGSKA come from the germline V gene (reference sequence). V lost 6 bases and J lost 0, with 16 bases in between. This CDR3 is built from 15 residues.

The V gene is TRBV19, the J gene TRBJ2-1, with D possibly being TRBD1 (6 bases). CDR3 length equals 16 residues. In germline, CDR1 is LNHDA, CDR2 SQIVND (reference sequence). The V and J ends lost 4 bases and 0 bases respectively, with 13 bases between them. CDR3 nucleotide sequence: TGTGCCAGTAGTACTCCAGGGGACGGCTCCTACAATGAGCAGTTCTTC. This gives the protein CASSTPGDGSYNEQFF.

This clonotype was recorded many times. J is TRBJ2-5 and V is TRBV7-2; no firm D call. Germline V gene sequence: CDR1 SGHTA, CDR2 FQGNSA. The CDR3 totals 15 residues. V was pared by 1 base and J by 5 bases, with 14 bases between. The CDR3, as DNA: TGTGCCAGCAGCTTAGACGGCCTACCCACGGAGACCCAGTACTTC. As protein: CASSLDGLPTETQYF.

In its sample, this clonotype was seen a few times. This rearrangement joins TRBV9 to TRBJ2-5, with a possible D match to TRBD2 (6 bases). Between the trimmed V and J ends, which lost 3 bases and 4 bases, there was a span of 16 bases. This CDR3 is built from 15 residues. In germline, CDR1 is SGDLS, CDR2 YYNGEE. Here the CDR3 reads CASSGASAGGETQYF. CDR3 in DNA: TGTGCCAGCAGCGGGGCTAGCGCTGGGGGAGAGACCCAGTACTTC.

In this sample, this clonotype turned up many times. The rearrangement links TRBV7-2 to TRBJ2-1, with D perhaps TRBD2 (5 bases). Trimming left V 2 bases short and J 5 bases short, with 10 bases between. The germline V gene has CDR1 SGHTA and CDR2 FQGNSA. This CDR3 has 14 amino acids. The DNA of the CDR3 is TGTGCCAGCAGCTTACCCGGACTGGACAATGAGCAGTTCTTC. Translation gives CASSLPGLDNEQFF.

This chain joins TRBV6-6 and TRBJ1-2; D call uncertain. Germline assignment: CDR1 MNHNY and CDR2 SVGAGI (reference sequence). The CDR3 consists of 15 residues. V shed 7 bases and J shed 0 bases, with 15 bases lying between them. For the CDR3, the DNA is TGTGCCAGCACCAACGGCCTGCTAGCTAACTATGGCTACACCTTC. Its protein is CASTNGLLANYGYTF.

The chain links TRBV6-2 or TRBV6-3 to TRBJ2-1, with 9 bases that match TRBD1. J gave up 7 bases and V 1 base, and 5 bases lay outside the gene matches. This CDR3 has 15 amino acids. The germline V gene has CDR1 MNHEY and CDR2 SVGEGT. CDR3 in amino acids: CASSYLGQGSNEQFF. The CDR3, as DNA: TGTGCCAGCAGTTACTTGGGACAGGGATCAAATGAGCAGTTCTTC.

This clonotype was detected many times. The chain has TRBV12-3 or TRBV12-4 and TRBJ2-2; 8 bases are a match to TRBD1. CDR3 length equals 15 residues. The V gene end was trimmed by 5 bases and the J gene end by 4 bases; junction bases not matched to a gene: 6. CDR3 DNA: TGTGCCAGCAGTCCCGGGGGACAGGTCACCGGGGAGCTGTTTTTT. The encoded protein is CASSPGGQVTGELFF.

The gene calls are TRBV7-4 and TRBJ1-1, with D hard to call. The CDR3 spans 14 residues. Germline CDR1 is SGHVT and CDR2 is SQSDAQ. V lost 1 base, J lost 5 bases, and 11 bases lay in between. The DNA for the CDR3 is TGTGCCAGCAGCTTAGAAACTTCCCGAACTGAAGCTTTCTTT. Its protein is CASSLETSRTEAFF.

The rearrangement joins TRBV7-2 to TRBJ1-2; D is undetermined. Germline-derived CDR1 and CDR2 are SGHTA and FQGNSA. The V and J ends lost 9 bases and 0 bases respectively, with 17 bases between them. The CDR3 runs to 15 residues. CDR3 DNA sequence: TGTGCCAGGACTTGGGCCGCCACTCCTAACTATGGCTACACCTTC. This codes for CARTWAATPNYGYTF. Together with reference TRBV7-2 and TRBJ1-2, the CDR3 gives the full variable domain: GAGVSQSPSNKVTEKGKDVELRCDPISGHTALYWYRQSLGQGLEFLIYFQGNSAPDKSGLPSDRFSAERTGGSVSTLTIQRTQQEDSAVYLCARTWAATPNYGYTFGSGTRLTVV.

This clonotype showed up many times. V and J are TRBV5-1 and TRBJ1-6; 9 bases agree with TRBD1. The CDR3 has 15 residues. Trimming removed 0 bases from V and 10 bases from J; junction bases left unmatched: 5. Germline V CDR1 and CDR2: SGHRS, YFSETQ. CDR3 nucleotides: TGCGCCAGCAGCTTGGCGGGACAGGGAAGATCACCCCTCCACTTT. Protein sequence: CASSLAGQGRSPLHF.

The chain employs TRBV20-1 and TRBJ2-1, with 7 bases fitting TRBD2. This CDR3 has 15 amino acids. Germline CDR1 is DFQATT and CDR2 is SNEGSKA (reference sequence). V shed 6 bases, J shed 0 bases, and the junction held 8 bases outside the gene matches. The CDR3 coding sequence is TGCAGTGCCGGGACTACACAACTCTCCTACAATGAGCAGTTCTTC. Its protein is CSAGTTQLSYNEQFF.

Ten or more counts support this clonotype. The chain has TRBV7-2 and TRBJ1-4; possible D gene TRBD1, 5 bases. This CDR3 comprises 15 residues. Per germline, CDR1 SGHTA and CDR2 FQGNSA. Trimming stripped 5 bases from V and 7 bases from J, with 17 bases between. The CDR3 DNA follows: TGTGCCAGCAGCCCGGGACCCGTAGGTAGTGAAAAACTGTTTTTT. It specifies CASSPGPVGSEKLFF. Together with reference TRBV7-2 and TRBJ1-4, the CDR3 gives the full variable domain: GAGVSQSPSNKVTEKGKDVELRCDPISGHTALYWYRQSLGQGLEFLIYFQGNSAPDKSGLPSDRFSAERTGGSVSTLTIQRTQQEDSAVYLCASSPGPVGSEKLFFGSGTQLSVL.

This clonotype was observed many times. This chain uses TRBV7-2 with TRBJ2-1, with TRBD1 matching over 11 bases. This CDR3 has 17 amino acids. Losses at the gene ends were 1 base for V and 5 bases for J; bases not matched to a gene: 7. The V gene's germline CDR1 is SGHTA and CDR2 FQGNSA. CDR3 region: CASSLGGRDRGNNEQFF. The CDR3 nucleotides read TGTGCCAGCAGCTTAGGTGGTAGGGACAGGGGGAACAATGAGCAGTTCTTC.